A selection of T cell receptor beta chains follows, all from one sample in a study of high-grade serous ovarian cancer treatment subgroups. Using immunoSEQ multiplex PCR, the repertoire was profiled, and TCRdb retains in-frame clones only, with some absent. Of 9,600 or so clones listed, about 78% are singletons. Sequenced sample: tumor tissue. The receptors were sampled from a human donor with high-grade serous ovarian cancer. Both conserved end residues are part of each CDR3. Some rows have no size entry. The others give once, few or many, or a class for an expanded clone.

cdr3_length: 13
v_call: TRBV7-2
j_call: TRBJ1-1
clone_size: few
cdr3_aa: CASSFRGRTEAFF

cdr3_length: 14
v_call: TRBV11-2
j_call: TRBJ1-1
clone_size: few
cdr3_aa: CASSLDRWEPEAFF

cdr3_length: 15
v_call: TRBV27
j_call: TRBJ2-7
clone_size: -
cdr3_aa: CASSLAGGPRYEQYF

cdr3_length: 16
v_call: TRBV5-6
j_call: TRBJ2-7
clone_size: -
cdr3_aa: CASSVTGQGASYEQYF

cdr3_length: 19
v_call: TRBV18
j_call: TRBJ2-1
clone_size: -
cdr3_aa: CASSPFPGTGGRSYNEQFF

cdr3_length: 14
v_call: TRBV2
j_call: TRBJ2-7
clone_size: -
cdr3_aa: CASSPRGTGIEQYF

cdr3_length: 15
v_call: TRBV27
j_call: TRBJ1-5
clone_size: -
cdr3_aa: CASSLSTGGNQPQHF

cdr3_length: 15
v_call: TRBV5-4
j_call: TRBJ2-3
clone_size: -
cdr3_aa: CASSGRWEGTDTQYF

cdr3_length: 13
v_call: TRBV19
j_call: TRBJ2-4
clone_size: few
cdr3_aa: CASSIDGKNIQYF

cdr3_length: 12
v_call: TRBV7-2
j_call: TRBJ1-3
clone_size: -
cdr3_aa: CASSLVGNTIYF

cdr3_length: 12
v_call: TRBV6-5
j_call: TRBJ2-5
clone_size: few
cdr3_aa: CASWTGAETQYF

cdr3_length: 13
v_call: TRBV6-5
j_call: TRBJ2-7
clone_size: -
cdr3_aa: CASRRDIRYEQYF

cdr3_length: 15
v_call: TRBV10-2
j_call: TRBJ2-7
clone_size: once
cdr3_aa: CASSPGTSLGGEQYF

cdr3_length: 15
v_call: TRBV4-1
j_call: TRBJ2-2
clone_size: few
cdr3_aa: CASTGGGRATGELFF

cdr3_length: 14
v_call: TRBV5-1
j_call: TRBJ2-7
clone_size: -
cdr3_aa: CASSRKDRGGEQYF

cdr3_length: 14
v_call: TRBV10-3
j_call: TRBJ1-4
clone_size: -
cdr3_aa: CAIGETGTNEKLFF

cdr3_length: 13
v_call: TRBV6-5
j_call: TRBJ1-3
clone_size: medium-sized
cdr3_aa: CASISRSGNTIYF

cdr3_length: 17
v_call: TRBV4-1
j_call: TRBJ2-2
clone_size: -
cdr3_aa: CASSQDPFRGGGGELFF

cdr3_length: 14
v_call: TRBV2
j_call: TRBJ2-3
clone_size: -
cdr3_aa: CASSWDYQADTQYF

cdr3_length: 15
v_call: TRBV27
j_call: TRBJ2-2
clone_size: -
cdr3_aa: CASSLATRYTGELFF

cdr3_length: 13
v_call: TRBV2
j_call: TRBJ2-1
clone_size: -
cdr3_aa: CASKPGSYNEQFF

cdr3_length: 10
v_call: TRBV28
j_call: TRBJ1-4
clone_size: -
cdr3_aa: CAVANEKLFF

cdr3_length: 13
v_call: TRBV9
j_call: TRBJ2-2
clone_size: -
cdr3_aa: CASQVPNTGELFF